Sequencing of this T cell receptor beta chain was carried out in a study of blood T cells in healthy people across ages. Study-wide results and limits: From one million sequenced T cells, diversity estimates were lower bounds. TCR beta diversity correlated strongly with naive T cell percentage.

Donors were systemically healthy Caucasian individuals from Russia aged roughly 6 to 90 years. Roughly 10 milliliters was the volume of peripheral blood drawn from each donor. Of note for this clonotype: Its antigen is not known.

J was trimmed by 2 bases and V by 4 bases; bases with no gene match: 5. Germline V gene lookup returns CDR1 SQVTM and CDR2 ANQGSEA. The CDR3 length is 14 residues. Through a sample-barcoded 5' primer and a J-beta primer mix, a second PCR was run for roughly 7 to 11 cycles. One entry per CDR3 protein results from TCRdb running MiXCR on the 5' RACE reads. The sample carries about 1 million distinct CDR3 sequences, around 43% recorded once. This TCR derives from a woman between 55 and 75 years old in good health. V gene TRBV29-1 combines with J gene TRBJ2-1; 7 nucleotides agree with TRBD2. The specimen sequenced was blood. CDR3 protein: CSVGDGRTYNEQFF. The CDR3 DNA follows: TGCAGCGTTGGTGACGGGAGGACCTACAATGAGCAGTTCTTC.